Detailed here is one T cell receptor beta chain. This CDR3 region has 14 residues. V was pared by 9 bases and J by 7 bases, with 22 bases between. CDR1 and CDR2 (germline): MDHEN, SYDVKM. Authors' data handling: Estimated nucleated cell counts came from reference gene primer amplification. Repertoires were generated with immunoSEQ multiplex PCR, while TCRdb's copy carries only in-frame clones and drops some. Clone size and the V and J calls come from that table; the DNA yielded D and trimming. The table shows about 170,000 clones, with about 82% occurring only once. The data derive from a study of blood T cell repertoires in COVID-19. Study-level information: Sites across the United States, Italy and Spain contributed samples from acute and convalescent COVID-19. From T cells, B-cell-depleted T cells, or PBMCs came the material, which was cDNA or gDNA.

The sequence was collected from an elderly woman with COVID-19, enrolled during active disease. Sequencing was done on a sample of peripheral blood. V gene TRBV28 combines with J gene TRBJ2-7; D possibly corresponds to TRBD2 (6 bases). The CDR3 reads CASWDAREVREQYF. CDR3 coding DNA: TGTGCCAGTTGGGATGCGAGGGAGGTGCGTGAGCAGTACTTC.